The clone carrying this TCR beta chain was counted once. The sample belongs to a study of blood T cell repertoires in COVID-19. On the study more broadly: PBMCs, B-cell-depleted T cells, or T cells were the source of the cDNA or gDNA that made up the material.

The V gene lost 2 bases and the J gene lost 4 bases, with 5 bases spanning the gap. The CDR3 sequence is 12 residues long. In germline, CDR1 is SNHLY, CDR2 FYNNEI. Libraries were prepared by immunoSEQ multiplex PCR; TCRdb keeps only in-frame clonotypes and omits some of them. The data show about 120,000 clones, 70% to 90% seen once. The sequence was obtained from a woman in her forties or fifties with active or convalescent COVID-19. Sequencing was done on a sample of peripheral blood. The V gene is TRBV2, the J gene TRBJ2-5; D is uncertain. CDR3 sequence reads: CASSESGETQYF. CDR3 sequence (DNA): TGTGCCAGCAGTGAATCAGGAGAGACCCAGTACTTC. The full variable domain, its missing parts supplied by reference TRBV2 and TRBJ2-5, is EPEVTQTPSHQVTQMGQEVILRCVPISNHLYFYWYRQILGQKVEFLVSFYNNEISEKSEIFDDQFSVERPDGSNFTLKIRSTKLEDSAMYFCASSESGETQYFGPGTRLLVL.